This record covers a single T cell receptor (beta chain). The input for sorted-subset replicate PCRs was around 0.2 ug DNA, tens of thousands of T cell genomes. The authors' processing: ImmunoSEQ supplied junction-only sequences lacking quality scores, so filtering was different. Here immunoSEQ multiplex PCR was the method, and the copy in TCRdb shows in-frame clones only, minus some. Clone size and the V and J calls come from that table; the DNA yielded D and trimming. The table has about 510,000 clones, about 96% seen once. The data were taken from a study of shared clonotypes between healthy human individuals. The ends were cut back, 4 bases at V and 8 bases at J, with 15 bases in the middle. This CDR3 is 14 amino acids long. Germline V lookup: CDR1 SGDLS, CDR2 YYNGEE.

The chain has TRBV9 and TRBJ2-2; D assignment may be TRBD1 or TRBD2 (6 bases each). The sequence was collected from a woman aged 25 to 39 in good health. Material for sequencing was naive CD4+ T cells sorted from blood. Indicated subset: CD45RA+ positively selected. The CDR3 DNA is TGTGCCAGCAGCCCAGGAGGGGGAAAGGGGGAGCTGTTTTTT. This sequence encodes CASSPGGGKGELFF. Full variable domain (rest looked up from reference TRBV9 and TRBJ2-2): DSGVTQTPKHLITATGQRVTLRCSPRSGDLSVYWYQQSLDQGLQFLIQYYNGEERAKGNILERFSAQQFPDLHSELNLSSLELGDSALYFCASSPGGGKGELFFGEGSRLTVL.